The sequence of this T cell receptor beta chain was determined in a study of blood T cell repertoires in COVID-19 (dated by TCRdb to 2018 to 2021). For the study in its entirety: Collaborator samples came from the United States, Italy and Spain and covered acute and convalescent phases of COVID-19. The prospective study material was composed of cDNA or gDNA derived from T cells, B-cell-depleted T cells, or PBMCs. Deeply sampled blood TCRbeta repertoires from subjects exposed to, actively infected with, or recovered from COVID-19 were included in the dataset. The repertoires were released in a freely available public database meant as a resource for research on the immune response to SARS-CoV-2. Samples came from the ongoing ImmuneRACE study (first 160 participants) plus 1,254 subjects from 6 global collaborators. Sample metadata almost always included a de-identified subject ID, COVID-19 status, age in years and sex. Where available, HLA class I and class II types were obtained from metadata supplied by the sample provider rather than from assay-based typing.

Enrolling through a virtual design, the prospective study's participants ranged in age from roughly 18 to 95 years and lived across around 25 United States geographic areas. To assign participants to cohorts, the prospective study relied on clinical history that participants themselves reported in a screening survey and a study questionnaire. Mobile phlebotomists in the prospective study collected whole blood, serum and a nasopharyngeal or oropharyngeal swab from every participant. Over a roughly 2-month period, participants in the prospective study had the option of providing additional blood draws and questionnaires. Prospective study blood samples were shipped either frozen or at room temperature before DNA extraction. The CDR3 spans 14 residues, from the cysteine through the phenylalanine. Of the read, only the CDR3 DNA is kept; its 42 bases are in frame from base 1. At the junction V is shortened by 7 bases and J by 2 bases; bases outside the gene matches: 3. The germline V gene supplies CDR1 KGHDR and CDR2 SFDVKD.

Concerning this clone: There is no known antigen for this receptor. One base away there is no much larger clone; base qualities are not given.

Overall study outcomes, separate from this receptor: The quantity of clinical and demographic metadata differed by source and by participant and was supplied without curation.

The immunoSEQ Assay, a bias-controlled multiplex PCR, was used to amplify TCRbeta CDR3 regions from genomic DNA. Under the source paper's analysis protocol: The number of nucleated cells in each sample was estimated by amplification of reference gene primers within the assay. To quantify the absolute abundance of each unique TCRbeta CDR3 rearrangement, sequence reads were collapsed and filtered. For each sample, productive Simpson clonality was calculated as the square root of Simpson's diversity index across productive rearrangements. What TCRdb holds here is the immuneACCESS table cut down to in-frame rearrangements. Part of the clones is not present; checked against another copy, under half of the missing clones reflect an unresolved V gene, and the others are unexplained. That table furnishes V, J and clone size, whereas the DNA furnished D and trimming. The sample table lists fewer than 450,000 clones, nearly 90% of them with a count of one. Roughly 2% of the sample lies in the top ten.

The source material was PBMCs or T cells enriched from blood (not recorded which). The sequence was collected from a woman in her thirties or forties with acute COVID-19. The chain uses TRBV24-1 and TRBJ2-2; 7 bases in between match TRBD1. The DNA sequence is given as TGTGCCACCAGGGGGACAGCCAACACCGGGGAGCTGTTTTTT. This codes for CATRGTANTGELFF.